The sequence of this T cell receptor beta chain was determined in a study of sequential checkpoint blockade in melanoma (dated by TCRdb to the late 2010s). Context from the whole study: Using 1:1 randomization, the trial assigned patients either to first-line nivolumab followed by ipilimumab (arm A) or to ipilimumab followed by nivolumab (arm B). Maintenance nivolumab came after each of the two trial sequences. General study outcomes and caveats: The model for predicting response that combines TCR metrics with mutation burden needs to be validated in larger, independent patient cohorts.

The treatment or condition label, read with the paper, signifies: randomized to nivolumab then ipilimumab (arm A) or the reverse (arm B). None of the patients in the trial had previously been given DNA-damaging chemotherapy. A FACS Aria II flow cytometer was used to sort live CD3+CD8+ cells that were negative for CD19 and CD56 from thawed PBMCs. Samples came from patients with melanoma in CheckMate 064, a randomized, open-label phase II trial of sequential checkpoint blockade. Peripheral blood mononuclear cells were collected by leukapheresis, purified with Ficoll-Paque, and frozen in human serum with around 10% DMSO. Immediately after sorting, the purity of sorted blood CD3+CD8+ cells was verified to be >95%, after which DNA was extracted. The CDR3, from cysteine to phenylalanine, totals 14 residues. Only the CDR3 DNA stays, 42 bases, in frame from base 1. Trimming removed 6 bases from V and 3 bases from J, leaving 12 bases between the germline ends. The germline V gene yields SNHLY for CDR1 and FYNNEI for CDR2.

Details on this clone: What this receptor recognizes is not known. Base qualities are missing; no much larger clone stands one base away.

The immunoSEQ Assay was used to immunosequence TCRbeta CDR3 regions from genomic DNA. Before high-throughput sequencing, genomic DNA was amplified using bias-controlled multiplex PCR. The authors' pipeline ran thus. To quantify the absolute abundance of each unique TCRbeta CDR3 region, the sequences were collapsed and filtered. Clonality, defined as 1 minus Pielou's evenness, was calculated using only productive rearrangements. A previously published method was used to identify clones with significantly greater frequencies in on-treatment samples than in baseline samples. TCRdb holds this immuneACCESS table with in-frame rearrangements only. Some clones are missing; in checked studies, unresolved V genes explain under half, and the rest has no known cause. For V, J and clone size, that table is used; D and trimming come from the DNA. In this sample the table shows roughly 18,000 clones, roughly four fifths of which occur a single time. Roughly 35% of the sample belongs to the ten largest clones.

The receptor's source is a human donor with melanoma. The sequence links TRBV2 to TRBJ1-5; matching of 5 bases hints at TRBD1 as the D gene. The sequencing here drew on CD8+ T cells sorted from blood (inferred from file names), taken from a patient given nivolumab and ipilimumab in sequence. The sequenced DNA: TGTGCCAGCAGAGCAGACAGTTTCAATCAGCCCCAGCATTTT. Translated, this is CASRADSFNQPQHF.